Below, 15 T cell receptor beta chains from the same sample are listed, as sequenced in a study of CD8 T cells in ankylosing spondylitis (dated by TCRdb to the late 2010s). Libraries were prepared through 5' RACE. The instrument was an Illumina MiSeq. TCRdb redid the processing of the public reads, applying fastp at Q25 and MiXCR, and retained in-frame beta chains. Rows with a matching CDR3 protein are joined into one entry that keeps the most common DNA and genes. Across this sample there are approximately 25,000 distinct CDR3 sequences, with about a sixth seen only once. The ten largest clones take up 25% to 30% of the sample. The sample consisted of blood. The source of these receptors is a male donor with ankylosing spondylitis or in good health (not recorded which).

The table lists this clonotype with a count of one. The J gene is TRBJ2-7, the V gene TRBV6-2 or TRBV6-3; maybe TRBD1 (5 bases). Germline V gene lookup returns CDR1 MNHEY and CDR2 SVGEGT. Trimming removed 2 bases at V and 7 bases at J, with 15 bases between. This CDR3 comprises 14 residues. CDR3 DNA sequence: TGTGCCAGCAGTTACATCCAGGGTCAAGGAGAGCAGTACGTC. Translation gives CASSYIQGQGEQYV.

By share, this clonotype ranks as medium-sized. This chain links TRBV27 with TRBJ2-7; 8 bases match TRBD2. J gave up 0 bases and V 10 bases, and 8 bases lay outside the gene matches. The CDR3 has 14 residues. Germline CDR1 MNHEY, CDR2 SMNVEV (reference sequence). CDR3 region: CATREGHGSYEQYF. As DNA, the CDR3 is TGTGCCACCCGGGAGGGCCACGGCTCCTACGAGCAGTACTTC.

This clonotype was observed a few times. The CDR3 spells CASSPLTRANQETQYF. CDR3 bases: TGTGCCAGCTCACCACTGACTAGGGCTAACCAAGAGACCCAGTACTTC. The chain recombines TRBV18 with TRBJ2-5, with D perhaps TRBD2 (6 bases). CDR1 is KGHSH and CDR2 is LQKENI in the germline V gene. This CDR3 has 16 amino acids. V lost 1 base and J lost 0, with 12 bases in between.

About this clonotype itself: Just one base apart from a much larger clone, this may be a read error. The chain uses TRBV4-3 and TRBJ2-2; 9 bases are shared with TRBD2. The CDR3 has 17 amino acids. Germline CDR1 LGHNA, CDR2 YSLEER. The DNA of the CDR3 is TGCGCCAGCAGCCAAGATGCTAGCGGGACGAACACCGGGGAGCTGTCTTTT. This translates into CASSQDASGTNTGELSF.

The chain links TRBV7-9 to TRBJ2-2; tentative D call: TRBD2 (7 bases). This CDR3 has 15 amino acids. Germline values: CDR1 SEHNR, CDR2 FQNEAQ (reference sequence). Deletions cut 3 bases from V and 4 bases from J, with 12 bases between. Here the CDR3 DNA reads TGTGCCAGCAGCTTGCGGGGGCCCGTCACCGGGGAGCTGTTTTTT. Protein product: CASSLRGPVTGELFF.

The J gene is TRBJ2-2, the V gene TRBV20-1; 9 bases map to TRBD1. Germline V lookup: CDR1 DFQATT, CDR2 SNEGSKA (reference sequence). V was pared by 6 bases and J by 1 base, with 3 bases of the junction left unmatched. The CDR3 is 14 amino acids. The CDR3 protein is CSADRGGNTGELFF. In nucleotides, the CDR3 is TGCAGTGCCGACAGGGGGGGGAACACCGGGGAGCTGTTTTTT.

This clonotype came up many times. The chain links TRBV4-3 to TRBJ1-1, with a tentative D call TRBD1 (6 bases). Germline CDR1 LGHNA, CDR2 YSLEER. The CDR3 runs 15 residues. V was cut by 1 base and J by 5 bases, with 14 bases left in between. CDR3 loop: CASSQGVRGRTEAFF. Written as DNA, the CDR3 is TGCGCCAGCAGCCAAGGGGTCAGGGGACGGACTGAAGCTTTCTTT.

This rearrangement joins TRBV27 to TRBJ2-7; 10 bases are a match to TRBD2. The CDR3 is 16 residues long. The trim removed 0 bases at V and 0 bases at J, leaving 2 bases unmatched. The germline V gene encodes CDR1 MNHEY and CDR2 SMNVEV (reference sequence). In DNA, the CDR3 is TGTGCCAGCAGTTTATCAGCGGGAGGGAGCTCCTACGAGCAGTACTTC. Translating it yields CASSLSAGGSSYEQYF.

This clonotype was found many times. The DNA of the CDR3 is TGTGCCACCAGCAGGGGGGGAGAGTTTAGCACAGATACGCAGTATTTT. Translated: CATSRGGEFSTDTQYF. The chain combines TRBV15 with TRBJ2-3, with D maybe TRBD2 (6 bases). The CDR3 length is 16 residues. Per the germline V gene, CDR1 is LNHNV and CDR2 is YYDKDF (reference sequence). With 3 bases removed from V and 0 bases from J, the gap between germline ends came to 13 bases.

This chain links TRBV15 with TRBJ2-3; TRBD2 matches 14 bases. Unmatched junction bases numbered 4, after V lost 1 base and J lost 1 base. This CDR3 comprises 18 residues. The germline CDR1 and CDR2 sequences are LNHNV and YYDKDF (reference sequence). In DNA form, the CDR3 reads TGTGCCACCAGCAGAGGACTAGCGGGGGGGACGGGCACAGATACGCAGTATTTT. Its protein product is CATSRGLAGGTGTDTQYF.

This clonotype has a handful of counts. This chain links TRBV21-1 with TRBJ1-1; no check of the table's D call, TRBD1, against the DNA was made. TRBV21-1 is a recognized pseudogene. The CDR3 extends over 13 amino acids. The CDR3 bases are TGTGCCAGCAGTCAAAGGTGTGCCGGTGAAGCTTTCTTT. It is translated as CASSQRCAGEAFF.

This clonotype was recorded at least ten times. The chain couples TRBV7-9 to TRBJ1-2; D is possibly TRBD1 (5 bases). In germline, CDR1 is SEHNR, CDR2 FQNEAQ (reference sequence). V was pared by 5 bases and J by 3 bases, with 19 bases between. This CDR3 has 16 amino acids. In DNA form, the CDR3 reads TGTGCCAGCAGCGCCGGGTGGGACTCTGGGGACTATGGCTACACCTTC. It translates to CASSAGWDSGDYGYTF.

At least ten counts were recorded for this clonotype. The V and J genes are TRBV6-2 or TRBV6-3 and TRBJ1-4; D is perhaps TRBD1 (5 bases). Germline V lookup: CDR1 MNHEY, CDR2 SVGEGT. The CDR3 length is 15 residues. V was clipped by 0 bases and J by 3 bases, with 8 bases between them. The CDR3 bases are TGTGCCAGCAGTTACTCGGGACCGGCTAATGAAAAACTGTTTTTT. Its protein is CASSYSGPANEKLFF.

The chain uses TRBV7-2 and TRBJ1-2; D is possibly TRBD1 (5 bases). V was trimmed by 0 bases and J by 6 bases, leaving 8 bases between them. Germline loops: CDR1 SGHTA, CDR2 FQGNSA. The CDR3 is 13 amino acids. Here the CDR3 reads CASSLARDNGYTF. DNA of the CDR3: TGTGCCAGCAGCTTAGCCAGGGATAATGGCTACACCTTC.

This clonotype was recorded many times. V gene TRBV20-1 combines with J gene TRBJ2-1, with unresolved D. V gave up 0 bases and J gave up 5 bases, with 8 bases separating them. There are 13 residues in the CDR3. Germline values: CDR1 DFQATT, CDR2 SNEGSKA (reference sequence). The CDR3 loop is CSARDHRNNEQFF. CDR3 in DNA: TGCAGTGCTAGAGATCACAGAAACAATGAGCAGTTCTTC.